A single T cell receptor beta chain is shown here with its context. What it recognizes is unknown. Within the sample, other DNA sequences also encode this same CDR3. These data originate in a study of a mutant IDH1 vaccine in newly diagnosed glioma. Study background: Beginning 4-6 weeks after radiotherapy alone, or with temozolomide cycles, vaccination took place.

Noted time point: week 47, end of study. Topical imiquimod accompanied each vaccine dose, which consisted of 300 ug of mutant IDH1 20-mer peptide. Measured with immunoSEQ multiplex PCR; TCRdb has only the in-frame clones, and not every one. The table has over 75,000 clones, more than 80% seen once. V was pared by 4 bases and J by 5 bases, with 11 bases between. CDR1 and CDR2 from the germline V gene are MDHEN and SYDVKM. CDR3 size: 13 residues. The V call is TRBV28, the J call TRBJ1-1; no reliable D call. The TCR was taken from a man in his forties with glioma. Sequencing was performed on PBMCs, taken from a glioma patient whose treatment included an IDH1 peptide vaccine. CDR3: CASSSGGVTEAFF. In DNA, the CDR3 is TGTGCCAGCAGTTCAGGTGGGGTAACTGAAGCTTTCTTT. Based on the CDR3 plus reference TRBV28 and TRBJ1-1, the full variable domain is DVKVTQSSRYLVKRTGEKVFLECVQDMDHENMFWYRQDPGLGLRLIYFSYDVKMKEKGDIPEGYSVSREKKERFSLILESASTNQTSMYLCASSSGGVTEAFFGQGTRLTVV.